Reported below is one T cell receptor beta chain. Its target is not known. Data came from immunoSEQ multiplex PCR; TCRdb stores just in-frame clones and leaves some out. Of roughly 140,000 clones listed, approximately 88% are singletons. The donors belonged to the roughly 110-subject validation cohort, separate from the approximately 700-subject first cohort. These data belong to a study of cytomegalovirus exposure and HLA in healthy donors. Study-level points and caveats: There were a few CMV-associated chains whose specificity for CMV antigens was confirmed in vitro. The authors enumerated under 200 TCR beta chains as linked to cytomegalovirus.

The CDR3 covers 14 residues. Trimming cost V 5 bases and J 8 bases, with 18 bases left between them. Germline CDR1 LGHNA, CDR2 YNFKEQ. This sequence originates from a young woman in good health and CMV-seropositive. V and J are TRBV4-2 and TRBJ1-2; D possibly corresponds to TRBD1 (5 bases). Sequenced sample: PBMCs. The CDR3 DNA is TGTGCCAGCAGCATGTCCACAAGGGGATTAGGCTACACCTTC. Its protein product is CASSMSTRGLGYTF.